Shown below are 12 T cell receptor beta chains from a single sample sequenced in a study of blood T cell repertoires in COVID-19. Using immunoSEQ multiplex PCR, the repertoire was profiled, and TCRdb retains in-frame clones only, with some absent. The top ten clones hold under 0.3% of a sample with around 620,000 clones, around 90% of them seen once. Sequenced sample: peripheral blood. All receptors come from a woman aged 18-29 years with acute or convalescent COVID-19.

The chain has TRBV5-4 and TRBJ1-6; TRBD1 matches 7 bases. This CDR3 spans 14 amino acids. The junction had 0 bases not matched to a gene; V was cut back by 3 bases and J by 3 bases. Germline V gives CDR1 SGHNT, CDR2 YYREEE (reference sequence). The CDR3 nucleotides are TGTGCCAGCAGCTCAGGGGGCTATAATTCACCCCTCCACTTT. Residues: CASSSGGYNSPLHF.

The chain links TRBV5-5 to TRBJ1-3, with D unresolved. Germline-derived CDR1 and CDR2 are SGHKS and YYEKEE (reference sequence). V was shortened by 0 bases and J by 0 bases, with 13 bases between the two germline ends. The CDR3 runs 17 residues. The CDR3 DNA reads as TGTGCCAGCAGCTTGGATTCGTTTGTGAGCTCTGGAAACACCATATATTTT. Translated, it gives CASSLDSFVSSGNTIYF.

V usage is TRBV10-3 and J usage is TRBJ1-1; D is perhaps TRBD1 (5 bases). Germline V lookup: CDR1 ENHRY, CDR2 SYGVKD. Trimming took 4 bases from V and 5 from J, leaving 11 bases between them. The CDR3 loop spans 13 amino acids. In nucleotides, the CDR3 is TGTGCCATCAGTGCAGGGCGCGAGACTGAAGCTTTCTTT. It codes for CAISAGRETEAFF.

This clone was observed a single time. The CDR3 protein is CASSPRWAGQTSYEQYF. The CDR3 DNA reads as TGTGCCAGCAGCCCTCGGTGGGCGGGACAGACCTCCTACGAGCAGTACTTC. V gene TRBV5-6 combines with J gene TRBJ2-7, with a tentative D call TRBD1 (7 bases). This CDR3 has 17 residues. Trimming pared 4 bases from V and 0 bases from J, leaving 20 bases between. Germline assignment: CDR1 SGHDT and CDR2 YYEEEE. Complete variable domain (other parts from reference TRBV5-6 and TRBJ2-7): DAGVTQSPTHLIKTRGQQVTLRCSPKSGHDTVSWYQQALGQGPQFIFQYYEEEERQRGNFPDRFSGHQFPNYSSELNVNALLLGDSALYLCASSPRWAGQTSYEQYFGPGTRLTVT.

The chain combines TRBV6-1 with TRBJ2-2, with a tentative D call TRBD2 (5 bases). Trimming took off 0 bases at V and 6 bases at J, with 8 bases between the two ends. This CDR3 spans 14 amino acids. CDR1 is MNHNS and CDR2 is SASEGT in the germline V gene. DNA for the CDR3: TGTGCCAGCAGTGAAGCGGACGGGGCCGGGGAGCTGTTTTTT. Its protein is CASSEADGAGELFF.

With respect to this clone: Other DNA sequences in this sample translate to the same CDR3. The rearrangement joins TRBV9 to TRBJ1-3, with D tentatively TRBD1 (5 bases). Germline CDR1 and CDR2: SGDLS and YYNGEE. The CDR3 runs 14 residues. The V end was cut by 2 bases, the J end by 4 bases, with 10 bases between. The CDR3 bases are TGTGCCAGCAGCGTTGGAGGGACCGGAAACACCATATATTTT. As protein: CASSVGGTGNTIYF.

V is TRBV3-1 (or the pseudogene TRBV3-2) and J is TRBJ1-1; maybe TRBD1 (6 bases). V lost 3 bases and J lost 6, with 14 bases in between. CDR3 size: 14 residues. Germline-derived CDR1 and CDR2 are LGHDT and YNNKEL (reference sequence). The CDR3 loop reads CASSHPRGRAEAFF. The CDR3 bases are TGTGCCAGCAGCCACCCCAGGGGACGGGCTGAAGCTTTCTTT.

The rearrangement joins TRBV6-2 or TRBV6-3 to TRBJ1-2; TRBD1 matches at 9 bases. The length of the CDR3 is 14 residues. The germline CDR1 and CDR2 sequences are MNHEY and SVGEGT. The V segment lost 6 bases and the J segment 4 bases; nucleotides outside the gene matches: 6. The CDR3: CASSRTGGVYGYTF. The CDR3 DNA reads as TGTGCCAGCAGCAGAACAGGGGGCGTCTATGGCTACACCTTC.

The chain recombines TRBV7-8 with TRBJ1-2, with 8 nucleotides matching TRBD1. This CDR3 is built from 12 residues. Germline CDR1 reads SGHVS; CDR2 reads FQNEAQ. Losses at the gene ends were 4 bases for V and 8 bases for J; bases not matched to a gene: 3. The CDR3: CASSSHRGGYTF. CDR3 DNA sequence: TGTGCCAGCAGCTCCCACAGGGGGGGCTACACCTTC.

V usage is TRBV11-2 and J usage is TRBJ2-1, with 12 bases matching TRBD2. The germline V gene encodes CDR1 SGHAT and CDR2 FQNNGV. The CDR3 covers 18 residues. J lost 0 bases, V lost 5 bases, and 8 bases had no gene match. CDR3 loop: CASSLTSGGLSSYNEQFF. CDR3 DNA sequence: TGTGCCAGCAGCCTGACTAGCGGGGGCCTTAGCTCCTACAATGAGCAGTTCTTC.

This clone was counted only a few times. The chain carries TRBV5-1 and TRBJ1-2, with a weak D call TRBD1 (5 bases). Trimming cost V 2 bases and J 6 bases, with 17 bases left between them. The length of the CDR3 is 15 residues. Looked up from germline, CDR1 is SGHRS and CDR2 is YFSETQ. CDR3 DNA sequence: TGCGCCAGCAGCTTCGACAGAATAAGTATCGATGGCTACACCTTC. It translates to CASSFDRISIDGYTF.

This sequence joins TRBV10-1 and TRBJ1-1, with a tentative D call TRBD1 (6 bases). In germline, CDR1 is WNHNN, CDR2 SYGVQD (reference sequence). V was cut by 9 bases and J by 10 bases, with 15 bases left in between. This CDR3 has 11 residues. This CDR3 is CASSPGHGAFF. The CDR3 DNA is TGCGCCAGTTCTCCGGGACATGGAGCTTTCTTT.